This paragraph covers one TCR beta chain sequence. This sample is drawn from a study of shared T cell receptors in the human thymus. This table comes from immunoSEQ multiplex PCR, and its TCRdb copy is limited to in-frame clones, with some not included. The repertoire includes hundreds of thousands of clones, roughly 86% of them detected once, and under 0.01% sits in the top ten. Germline CDR1 SGHDN, CDR2 FVKESK. Trimming removed 4 bases at V and 5 bases at J, with 14 bases between. This CDR3 has 14 residues. The data were also submitted as part of a second study, on human thymus T cells. In that study: It was from resections taken during corrective heart surgery that the thymus tissue came. Within thymic and blood repertoires, V and J gene usage appeared to be biased.

This sequence joins TRBV14 and TRBJ2-5; tentative D call: TRBD2 (5 bases). Sequenced sample: thymocytes. The TCR sequence derives from a boy in the first two years of life with a congenital heart defect. In nucleotides, the CDR3 is TGTGCCAGCAGCCCTCGGGGTGGGTCGGAGACCCAGTACTTC. It yields the protein CASSPRGGSETQYF.